This T cell receptor beta chain originates from a study of metastatic and nonmetastatic thyroid tumors. On the study more broadly: Across blood and tumor or nodule tissue, repertoires from malignant and benign thyroid patients were compared with one another.

Original analysis: The study's classifier, a distant-metastasis tool for papillary thyroid cancer, was built using CDR3 differences across clinicopathological groups. TCRdb reanalyzed the PCR reads with MiXCR. The V and J calls and clone size come from TCRdb's table, not from the authors' own analysis. The sample shows approximately 19,000 clones, 34% of them seen only once. General observations from the study: TCR beta diversity was reportedly significantly higher in malignant thyroid tumors than benign nodules, in blood and tumor.

V lost 7 bases, J lost 6 bases, and 25 bases lay in between. CDR1 MNHEY and CDR2 SVGEGT come from the germline V gene. CDR3 length: 16 amino acids. Only a few counts were recorded for this clone. Its antigen is unidentified. Each patient came to thyroid surgery without any prior treatment (of any kind). This TCR came from a male donor with papillary thyroid cancer or a benign thyroid nodule (not recorded which). Some clones in this sample may be carry-over from other donors' samples. The source material was tumor tissue. This sequence joins TRBV6-2 or TRBV6-3 and TRBJ2-7; D may correspond to TRBD1 or TRBD2 (6 bases each). In DNA form, the CDR3 reads TGTGCCAGCATCCAAGGGGGGAGCCGTCAAAATCGCGAGCAGTACTTC. Encoded protein: CASIQGGSRQNREQYF.